The 20 T cell receptor beta chains given below trace back to one sample, sequenced in a study of blood T cell repertoires in COVID-19. Clones were sequenced by immunoSEQ multiplex PCR, and TCRdb holds only the in-frame ones, with some missing. The sample includes a few hundred thousand clones, around 88% of them seen just once. Specimen: peripheral blood. Source of these receptors: a man aged 25 to 40 with acute or convalescent COVID-19.

The rearrangement uses TRBV28 and TRBJ1-4; possible D gene TRBD1, 6 bases. The germline V and J ends were trimmed by 5 bases and 8 bases, with 12 bases remaining between them. The CDR3 covers 13 residues. In germline, CDR1 is MDHEN, CDR2 SYDVKM. In DNA, the CDR3 is TGTGCCAGCAGTCCCGCAGGGGAGGAAAAACTGTTTTTT. Translation: CASSPAGEEKLFF.

The chain links TRBV7-9 to TRBJ2-4; D possibly corresponds to TRBD2 (5 bases). V lost 4 bases to trimming and J lost 10 bases, with 14 bases between them. Germline assignment: CDR1 SEHNR and CDR2 FQNEAQ (reference sequence). The CDR3 loop spans 13 amino acids. CDR3 DNA sequence: TGTGCCAGCAGCTCACCTAGCTCAGAAATTCAGTACTTC. Amino acids: CASSSPSSEIQYF.

The chain is built from TRBV29-1 and TRBJ1-4; D unresolved. The CDR3 loop spans 14 amino acids. V was clipped by 7 bases and J by 2 bases, with 14 bases between them. Germline CDR1 is SQVTM and CDR2 is ANQGSEA. The CDR3 protein is CSAGRRGTNEKLFF. In DNA, the CDR3 is TGCAGCGCCGGACGCCGGGGTACTAATGAAAAACTGTTTTTT.

The V and J genes are TRBV4-1 and TRBJ1-3; 9 bases line up with TRBD1. CDR1 MGHRA and CDR2 YSYEKL come from the germline V gene. This CDR3 spans 15 amino acids. V was pared by 2 bases and J by 6 bases, with 5 bases of the junction left unmatched. The CDR3 DNA sequence: TGCGCCAGCAGCCAATCGTACAGGGGGCTAAACACCATATATTTT. It encodes CASSQSYRGLNTIYF.

The chain uses TRBV7-9 and TRBJ2-5, with a tentative D call TRBD2 (5 bases). The V end lost 2 bases, the J end lost 4 bases, and 8 bases lay between the germline ends. Per germline, CDR1 SEHNR and CDR2 FQNEAQ (reference sequence). This CDR3 spans 13 amino acids. The CDR3 is CASSLLAGETQYF. In DNA form, the CDR3 reads TGTGCCAGCAGCTTATTGGCGGGAGAGACCCAGTACTTC.

The chain links TRBV25-1 to TRBJ2-5; 9 bases map to TRBD2. Germline lookup yields CDR1 MGHDK and CDR2 SYGVNS. The CDR3 sequence is 13 residues long. Trimming removed 11 bases from V and 3 bases from J; junction bases left unmatched: 7. The CDR3 DNA reads TGTGCCTTTGCGGGGGGGCCTAAAGAGACCCAGTACTTC. Its protein is CAFAGGPKETQYF.

V and J are TRBV3-1 (or the pseudogene TRBV3-2) and TRBJ2-6; TRBD1 matches 12 bases. V lost 5 bases and J lost 12; bases outside the gene matches: 8. The CDR3 covers 15 residues. The germline V gene has CDR1 LGHDT and CDR2 YNNKEL (reference sequence). CDR3 amino acids: CASSVTPGQGAVLTF. The CDR3 DNA sequence: TGTGCCAGCAGCGTGACGCCGGGACAGGGGGCCGTCCTGACTTTC.

The chain combines TRBV11-2 with TRBJ2-1; no clear D gene. Trimming removed 4 bases at V and 4 bases at J, with 5 bases between. Looked up from germline, CDR1 is SGHAT and CDR2 is FQNNGV. CDR3 size: 12 residues. The CDR3 is CASSSFYNEQFF. The CDR3 DNA reads TGTGCCAGCAGCTCTTTTTACAATGAGCAGTTCTTC. Combining the CDR3 with reference TRBV11-2 and TRBJ2-1 gives the whole variable domain EAGVAQSPRYKIIEKRQSVAFWCNPISGHATLYWYQQILGQGPKLLIQFQNNGVVDDSQLPKDRFSAERLKGVDSTLKIQPAKLEDSAVYLCASSSFYNEQFFGPGTRLTVL.

V and J are TRBV6-1 and TRBJ1-5; 9 bases line up with TRBD1. The CDR3 sequence is 14 residues long. Germline CDR1 is MNHNS and CDR2 is SASEGT. V was clipped by 5 bases and J by 9 bases; unmatched bases: 8. In nucleotides, the CDR3 is TGTGCCAGCAGTCAGGACAGGGGCTTAGGGCCCCAGCATTTT. This gives the protein CASSQDRGLGPQHF.

This clone has more than one count but fewer than ten. The chain has TRBV5-6 and TRBJ1-5; D perhaps matches TRBD1 (5 bases). The V and J ends lost 0 bases and 4 bases respectively, with 8 bases between them. Germline CDR1 and CDR2: SGHDT and YYEEEE. The CDR3 totals 14 residues. Written as DNA, the CDR3 is TGTGCCAGCAGCTTGGGACAGTTAAATCAGCCCCAGCATTTT. It yields the protein CASSLGQLNQPQHF.

This sequence joins TRBV2 and TRBJ1-2, with 7 bases lining up with TRBD1. The V segment lost 4 bases and the J segment 6 bases; nucleotides outside the gene matches: 2. There are 12 residues in the CDR3. CDR1 and CDR2 from the germline V gene are SNHLY and FYNNEI. The DNA for the CDR3 is TGTGCCAGCAGTGCAGGGGGACATGGCTACACCTTC. It is translated as CASSAGGHGYTF.

This chain links TRBV6-5 with TRBJ1-2; TRBD1 matches 8 bases. Germline loops: CDR1 MNHEY, CDR2 SVGAGI. The CDR3 runs to 12 residues. Trimming took 7 bases from V and 8 from J; bases not matched to a gene: 6. This CDR3 is CASTRQGWGYTF. DNA of the CDR3: TGTGCCAGCACGAGACAGGGGTGGGGCTACACCTTC.

This clone came up a few times. The genes are TRBV5-5 and TRBJ1-6; the D gene is possibly TRBD1 (6 bases). The germline CDR1 and CDR2 sequences are SGHKS and YYEKEE (reference sequence). The CDR3 is 14 amino acids. Trimming shortened V by 2 bases and J by 5 bases, and 8 bases separated the two germline ends. The CDR3 DNA reads as TGTGCCAGCAGCTTTTCAGGGGATAATTCACCCCTCCACTTT. Amino acids: CASSFSGDNSPLHF.

On this clone: Other DNA sequences within the sample encode an identical CDR3. The V and J genes are TRBV2 and TRBJ2-1, with a possible D match to TRBD2 (5 bases). The germline gives CDR1 SNHLY, CDR2 FYNNEI. The CDR3 spans 13 residues. V was pared by 6 bases and J by 1 base, with 7 bases between. CDR3 protein: CASRTISYNEQFF. In nucleotides, the CDR3 is TGTGCCAGCAGGACTATTTCCTACAATGAGCAGTTCTTC.

This sequence joins TRBV28 and TRBJ1-3; maybe TRBD1 (5 bases). Trimming shortened V by 4 bases and J by 4 bases, and 23 bases separated the two germline ends. This CDR3 has 18 amino acids. Per the germline V gene, CDR1 is MDHEN and CDR2 is SYDVKM. CDR3 bases: TGTGCCAGCAGTTCTCCCCCTGGGGGGACCCACCAGGGAAACACCATATATTTT. Its protein product is CASSSPPGGTHQGNTIYF.

The chain combines TRBV5-4 with TRBJ2-2; D unclear. The CDR3 runs 13 residues. Trimming shortened V by 4 bases and J by 4 bases, and 8 bases separated the two germline ends. The germline V gene encodes CDR1 SGHNT and CDR2 YYREEE (reference sequence). The CDR3 protein is CASSPPGTGELFF. DNA for the CDR3: TGTGCCAGCAGCCCGCCGGGCACCGGGGAGCTGTTTTTT.

The chain carries TRBV6-1 and TRBJ1-5, with D possibly matching TRBD1 (5 bases). CDR1 is MNHNS, CDR2 SASEGT, per germline. The CDR3 is 16 residues long. With 7 bases removed from V and 0 bases from J, the gap between germline ends came to 16 bases. The CDR3 nucleotides read TGTGCCAGCATTGACAGAGGGTATGATAGCAATCAGCCCCAGCATTTT. It encodes CASIDRGYDSNQPQHF.

The rearrangement links TRBV6-5 to TRBJ1-2; D perhaps matches TRBD1 (5 bases). The CDR3 sequence is 13 residues long. CDR1 and CDR2 (germline): MNHEY, SVGAGI. V shed 0 bases and J shed 4 bases, with 6 bases lying between them. CDR3 coding DNA: TGTGCCAGCAGTTACTCCAGGGCCTATGGCTACACCTTC. This sequence encodes CASSYSRAYGYTF.

This chain uses TRBV28 with TRBJ1-2; 8 nucleotides line up with TRBD1. The CDR3 loop spans 15 amino acids. Germline CDR1 MDHEN, CDR2 SYDVKM. V shed 4 bases, J shed 8 bases, and the junction held 12 bases outside the gene matches. CDR3 in DNA: TGTGCCAGCAGTTACCGACTCGGGACAGGAGACGGCTACACCTTC. It yields the protein CASSYRLGTGDGYTF.

J is TRBJ1-1 and V is TRBV6-5; unclear D gene. This CDR3 has 13 residues. The germline V gene has CDR1 MNHEY and CDR2 SVGAGI. V lost 0 bases, J lost 7 bases, and 9 bases lay in between. This CDR3 is CASSYSRGNEAFF. CDR3 nucleotide sequence: TGTGCCAGCAGTTACTCGAGAGGGAATGAAGCTTTCTTT.